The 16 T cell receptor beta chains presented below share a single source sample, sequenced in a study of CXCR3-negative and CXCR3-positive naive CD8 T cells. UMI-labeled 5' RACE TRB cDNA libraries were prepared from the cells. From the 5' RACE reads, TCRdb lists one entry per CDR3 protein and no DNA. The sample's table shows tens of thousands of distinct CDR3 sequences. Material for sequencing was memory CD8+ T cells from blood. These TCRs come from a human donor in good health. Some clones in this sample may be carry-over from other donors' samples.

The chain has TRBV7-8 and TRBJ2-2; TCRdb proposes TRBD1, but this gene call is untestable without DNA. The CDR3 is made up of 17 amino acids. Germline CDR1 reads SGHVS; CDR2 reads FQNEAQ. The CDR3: CASSPWSGQSNTGELFF.

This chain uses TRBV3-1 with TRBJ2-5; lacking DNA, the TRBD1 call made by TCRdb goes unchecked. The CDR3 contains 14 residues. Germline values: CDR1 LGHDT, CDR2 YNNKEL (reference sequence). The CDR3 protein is CASSQADSQETQYF.

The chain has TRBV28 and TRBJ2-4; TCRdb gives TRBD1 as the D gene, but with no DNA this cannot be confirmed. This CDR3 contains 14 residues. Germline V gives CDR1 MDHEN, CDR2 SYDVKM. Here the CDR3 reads CASSSHRGWDIQYF.

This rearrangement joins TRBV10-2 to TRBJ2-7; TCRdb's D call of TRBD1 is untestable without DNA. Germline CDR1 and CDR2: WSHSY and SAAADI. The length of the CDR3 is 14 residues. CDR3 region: CASSEHRVGYEQYF.

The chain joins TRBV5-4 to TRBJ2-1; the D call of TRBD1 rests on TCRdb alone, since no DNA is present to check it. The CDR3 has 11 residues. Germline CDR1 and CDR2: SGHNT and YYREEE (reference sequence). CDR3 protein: CASSPGGEQFF.

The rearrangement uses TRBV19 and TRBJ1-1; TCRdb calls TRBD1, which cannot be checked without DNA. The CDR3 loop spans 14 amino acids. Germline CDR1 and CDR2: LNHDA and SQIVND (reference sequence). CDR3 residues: CATAYDWGSAEAFF.

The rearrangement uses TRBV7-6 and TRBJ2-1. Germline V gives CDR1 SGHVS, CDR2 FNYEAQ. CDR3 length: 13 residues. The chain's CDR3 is CASSQNGRNEQFF.

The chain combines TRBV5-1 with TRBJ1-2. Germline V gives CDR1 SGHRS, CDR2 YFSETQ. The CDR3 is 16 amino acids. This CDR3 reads CASSLAIEGPHYGYTF.

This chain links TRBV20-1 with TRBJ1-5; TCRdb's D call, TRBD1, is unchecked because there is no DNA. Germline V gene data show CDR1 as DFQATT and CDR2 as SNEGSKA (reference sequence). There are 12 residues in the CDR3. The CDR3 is CSARTGDQPQHF.

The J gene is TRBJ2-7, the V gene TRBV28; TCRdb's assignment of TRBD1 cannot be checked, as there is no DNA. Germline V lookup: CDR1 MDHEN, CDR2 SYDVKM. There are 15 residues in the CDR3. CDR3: CASSLGPGGTYEQYF.

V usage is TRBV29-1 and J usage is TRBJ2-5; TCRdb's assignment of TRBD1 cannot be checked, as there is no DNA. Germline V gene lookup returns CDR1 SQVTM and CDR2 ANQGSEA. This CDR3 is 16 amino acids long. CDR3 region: CSAYSRDRGRGETQYF. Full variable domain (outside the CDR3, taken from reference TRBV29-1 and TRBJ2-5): SAVISQKPSRDICQRGTSLTIQCQVDSQVTMMFWYRQQPGQSLTLIATANQGSEATYESGFVIDKFPISRPNLTFSTLTVSNMSPEDSSIYLCSAYSRDRGRGETQYFGPGTRLLVL.

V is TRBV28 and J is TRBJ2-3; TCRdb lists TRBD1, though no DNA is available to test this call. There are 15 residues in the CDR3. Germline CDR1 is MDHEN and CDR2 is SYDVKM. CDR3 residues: CARVRGDFQTDTQYF.

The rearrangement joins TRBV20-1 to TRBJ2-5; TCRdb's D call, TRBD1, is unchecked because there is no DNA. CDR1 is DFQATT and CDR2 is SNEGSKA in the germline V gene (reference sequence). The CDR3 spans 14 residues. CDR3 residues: CSASTGDAQETQYF.

The CDR3 protein is CAISDHPDEQFF. The J gene is TRBJ2-1, the V gene TRBV10-3. Germline CDR1 and CDR2: ENHRY and SYGVKD. This CDR3 is built from 12 residues.

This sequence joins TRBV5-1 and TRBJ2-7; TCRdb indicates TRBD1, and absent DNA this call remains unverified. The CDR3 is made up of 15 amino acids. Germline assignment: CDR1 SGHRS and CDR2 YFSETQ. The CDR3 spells CAGSFTGTIQYEQYF.

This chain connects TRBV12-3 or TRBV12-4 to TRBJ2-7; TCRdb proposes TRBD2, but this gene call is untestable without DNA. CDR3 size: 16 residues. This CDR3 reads CASSPRSSGGAYEQYF.